This entry lists 25 T cell receptor beta chains sequenced from one sample in a study of CD4 T cell repertoires in COVID-19. Generated by immunoSEQ multiplex PCR, the TCRdb table keeps only in-frame clones and is missing some. The sample contains 60,000 to 90,000 clones, roughly 80% of which appear only once. Material: CD4+ T cells from peripheral blood, obtained after recovery from COVID-19. The receptors come from a human donor who had COVID-19.

This chain joins TRBV6-1 and TRBJ2-3, with TRBD1 matching over 9 bases. The CDR3 consists of 16 residues. The germline V gene has CDR1 MNHNS and CDR2 SASEGT. After removal of 3 bases from V and 1 base from J, the junction contained 5 bases not matched to a gene. DNA of the CDR3: TGTGCCAGCAGTGACGTCCGGGACAGGGGCACAGATACGCAGTATTTT. It is translated as CASSDVRDRGTDTQYF.

The chain uses TRBV4-2 and TRBJ2-3; weak D call: TRBD1 (7 bases). The CDR3 covers 16 residues. Germline V gene lookup returns CDR1 LGHNA and CDR2 YNFKEQ. Between the trimmed V and J ends, which lost 0 bases and 3 bases, there was a span of 13 bases. The CDR3 sequence is CASSQDLQGGTDTQYF. The CDR3 nucleotides read TGTGCCAGCAGCCAAGATTTGCAGGGGGGAACAGATACGCAGTATTTT.

The V and J genes are TRBV2 and TRBJ2-5; 8 bases fit TRBD2. Germline lookup yields CDR1 SNHLY and CDR2 FYNNEI. Unmatched junction bases numbered 6, after V lost 2 bases and J lost 1 base. There are 16 residues in the CDR3. In nucleotides, the CDR3 is TGTGCCAGCAGTGAAAGGGTTAGCGGGGTCCAAGAGACCCAGTACTTC. The encoded protein is CASSERVSGVQETQYF.

The gene calls are TRBV28 and TRBJ1-4; D unclear. The germline V gene encodes CDR1 MDHEN and CDR2 SYDVKM. The CDR3 is 13 residues long. Trimming cost V 5 bases and J 8 bases, with 12 bases left between them. The CDR3 DNA reads as TGTGCCAGCAGTCCCAGCTCAGGCGAAAAACTGTTTTTT. It translates to CASSPSSGEKLFF.

This clone was detected only once. This sequence joins TRBV4-1 and TRBJ2-5; possible D gene TRBD2, 6 bases. V lost 4 bases, J lost 5 bases, and 11 bases lay in between. CDR3 length equals 13 residues. Germline lookup yields CDR1 MGHRA and CDR2 YSYEKL. DNA of the CDR3: TGCGCCAGCAGCCTAACGAGCGGGGAGACCCAGTACTTC. This sequence encodes CASSLTSGETQYF.

The V gene is TRBV18, the J gene TRBJ1-2, with D unclear. Looked up from germline, CDR1 is KGHSH and CDR2 is LQKENI. V lost 5 bases, J lost 4 bases, and 17 bases lay in between. There are 15 residues in the CDR3. The CDR3 sequence is CASSSDEMRRYGYTF. The CDR3, as DNA: TGTGCCAGCTCATCGGACGAAATGCGGCGCTATGGCTACACCTTC. The full variable domain, in which reference TRBV18 and TRBJ1-2 provide the parts outside the CDR3, is NAGVMQNPRHLVRRRGQEARLRCSPMKGHSHVYWYRQLPEEGLKFMVYLQKENIIDESGMPKERFSAEFPKEGPSILRIQQVVRGDSAAYFCASSSDEMRRYGYTFGSGTRLTVV.

The chain combines TRBV5-4 with TRBJ2-1; 11 positions agree with TRBD2. V was clipped by 5 bases and J by 5 bases; unmatched bases: 6. CDR1 and CDR2 (germline): SGHNT, YYREEE (reference sequence). This CDR3 is built from 15 residues. The CDR3 is CASSLAGGPNNEQFF. CDR3 sequence (DNA): TGTGCCAGCAGTCTAGCGGGAGGTCCTAACAATGAGCAGTTCTTC.

This sequence joins TRBV4-1 and TRBJ1-1; D is uncertain. The CDR3 length is 16 residues. CDR1 and CDR2 from the germline V gene are MGHRA and YSYEKL. V was shortened by 0 bases and J by 4 bases, with 15 bases between the two germline ends. The CDR3 DNA reads as TGCGCCAGCAGCCAAGATTTCAATATAGGAGGCACTGAAGCTTTCTTT. Translation: CASSQDFNIGGTEAFF.

The CDR3: CASSPPPRLGAKNIQYF. CDR3 nucleotides: TGTGCCAGCTCACCACCCCCCAGACTAGGGGCCAAAAACATTCAGTACTTC. The chain recombines TRBV18 with TRBJ2-4, with D possibly TRBD2 on 6 matching bases. The length of the CDR3 is 17 residues. Trimming pared 0 bases from V and 1 base from J, leaving 13 bases between. Germline CDR1 reads KGHSH; CDR2 reads LQKENI.

This clone is a singleton in its sample. The chain uses TRBV10-2 and TRBJ2-5; the D is unclear. Germline-derived CDR1 and CDR2 are WSHSY and SAAADI. CDR3 length: 16 amino acids. Trimming pared 0 bases from V and 2 bases from J, leaving 13 bases between. Here the CDR3 DNA reads TGCGCCAGCAGTGAGTCGGGTCGTGGGATTCAAGAGACCCAGTACTTC. It specifies CASSESGRGIQETQYF.

The chain is built from TRBV6-5 and TRBJ2-3; tentatively, D is TRBD1 (6 bases). This CDR3 spans 14 amino acids. Germline V CDR1 and CDR2: MNHEY, SVGAGI. Trimming took off 7 bases at V and 6 bases at J, with 17 bases between the two ends. CDR3 in DNA: TGTGCCAGCAATGCCCGGGGCCAGGGGGATACGCAGTATTTT. It translates to CASNARGQGDTQYF.

V usage is TRBV2 and J usage is TRBJ1-2; 9 bases fit TRBD1. Germline-derived CDR1 and CDR2 are SNHLY and FYNNEI. The CDR3 consists of 13 residues. Trimming at V came to 6 bases and at J to 5 bases, leaving 4 bases not matched to a gene. CDR3 in amino acids: CASRAGTGYGYTF. CDR3 nucleotide sequence: TGTGCCAGCAGGGCCGGGACAGGGTATGGCTACACCTTC.

This rearrangement joins TRBV5-4 to TRBJ1-4; D is uncertain. Germline V gene lookup returns CDR1 SGHNT and CDR2 YYREEE (reference sequence). This CDR3 region has 13 residues. Between the trimmed V and J ends, which lost 0 bases and 8 bases, there was a span of 8 bases. CDR3 loop: CASSLGVSEKLFF. The CDR3 DNA follows: TGTGCCAGCAGCTTGGGGGTTTCCGAAAAACTGTTTTTT.

The genes are TRBV7-9 and TRBJ2-5; TRBD1 aligns across 12 bases. The CDR3 spans 15 residues. Germline V gene data show CDR1 as SEHNR and CDR2 as FQNEAQ (reference sequence). Trimming took 4 bases from V and 2 from J; bases not matched to a gene: 2. The CDR3: CASSWGQGAQETQYF. In DNA form, the CDR3 reads TGTGCCAGCAGCTGGGGACAGGGGGCTCAAGAGACCCAGTACTTC.

The chain carries TRBV9 and TRBJ1-1, with unresolved D. V was clipped by 4 bases and J by 0 bases, with 10 bases between them. CDR3 length equals 14 residues. The germline gives CDR1 SGDLS, CDR2 YYNGEE. The CDR3 loop reads CASSPLPVNTEAFF. The CDR3 DNA sequence: TGTGCCAGCAGCCCCCTTCCCGTGAACACTGAAGCTTTCTTT.

Note on this clone: Relative to the germline gene, one junction end is altered; a read error may explain this. V usage is TRBV23-1 and J usage is TRBJ2-5; TRBD1 matches 9 bases. TRBV23-1 is marked as an open reading frame, function uncertain. The CDR3 sequence is 18 residues long. CDR3 in amino acids: CASSQYMTRDRDHETQYF. CDR3 nucleotides: TGCGCCAGCAGTCAATATATGACGAGGGACAGGGACCATGAGACCCAGTACTTC.

The V gene is TRBV25-1, the J gene TRBJ2-3; D remains ambiguous. V gave up 4 bases and J gave up 11 bases, with 13 bases separating them. Germline V CDR1 and CDR2: MGHDK, SYGVNS. CDR3 length: 12 amino acids. CDR3 sequence reads: CASSGRPFRQYF. The DNA of the CDR3 is TGTGCCAGCAGTGGACGACCCTTCAGGCAGTATTTT.

V and J are TRBV5-1 and TRBJ2-3, with D possibly matching TRBD2 (5 bases). CDR3 size: 12 residues. Germline loops: CDR1 SGHRS, CDR2 YFSETQ. Trimming took off 4 bases at V and 6 bases at J, with 9 bases between the two ends. The CDR3 DNA reads as TGCGCCAGCAGCCCCGGAGGTGATACGCAGTATTTT. Its protein product is CASSPGGDTQYF.

The chain carries TRBV5-5 and TRBJ2-1; D is uncertain. Germline V gene sequence: CDR1 SGHKS, CDR2 YYEKEE (reference sequence). Trimming took 4 bases from V and 2 from J, leaving 4 bases between them. The CDR3 is 12 residues long. CDR3 DNA: TGTGCCAGCAGCGCTACCTACAATGAGCAGTTCTTC. This translates into CASSATYNEQFF.

The chain carries TRBV19 and TRBJ1-2, with 9 bases aligning to TRBD1. The ends lost 7 bases at V and 4 bases at J; junction bases unmatched: 13. The CDR3 runs 16 residues. Germline CDR1 reads LNHDA; CDR2 reads SQIVND (reference sequence). The CDR3 reads CASTSSTGGASYGYTF. CDR3 nucleotides: TGTGCCAGTACCTCTTCTACAGGGGGCGCGTCCTATGGCTACACCTTC.

Only one count was recorded for this clone. The rearrangement joins TRBV28 to TRBJ2-6, with D unclear. Germline V gene lookup returns CDR1 MDHEN and CDR2 SYDVKM. Trimming took 7 bases from V and 0 from J, leaving 4 bases between them. The CDR3 has 13 residues. This CDR3 is CASTFSGANVLTF. CDR3 DNA sequence: TGTGCCAGCACCTTCTCTGGGGCCAACGTCCTGACTTTC. Combining the CDR3 with reference TRBV28 and TRBJ2-6 gives the whole variable domain DVKVTQSSRYLVKRTGEKVFLECVQDMDHENMFWYRQDPGLGLRLIYFSYDVKMKEKGDIPEGYSVSREKKERFSLILESASTNQTSMYLCASTFSGANVLTFGAGSRLTVL.

The rearrangement uses TRBV10-3 and TRBJ2-1; 13 nucleotides align to TRBD2. V lost 2 bases and J lost 5; bases outside the gene matches: 3. CDR3 length equals 16 residues. Germline values: CDR1 ENHRY, CDR2 SYGVKD. CDR3 protein: CAISETTSGGDNEQFF. For the CDR3, the DNA is TGTGCCATCAGTGAGACAACTAGCGGGGGGGACAATGAGCAGTTCTTC.

The chain joins TRBV3-1 (or the pseudogene TRBV3-2) to TRBJ2-5; TRBD1 matches at 12 bases. Germline V gene sequence: CDR1 LGHDT, CDR2 YNNKEL (reference sequence). V shed 6 bases and J 7 bases; nucleotides not matched to a gene: 12. The CDR3 consists of 16 residues. In DNA, the CDR3 is TGTGCCAGCAGGCGCACTCCGGGACAGGGGGCGCGGACCCAGTACTTC. The encoded protein is CASRRTPGQGARTQYF.

V gene TRBV25-1 combines with J gene TRBJ2-1; D is unclear. V was trimmed by 8 bases and J by 6 bases, leaving 14 bases between them. Per germline, CDR1 MGHDK and CDR2 SYGVNS. The CDR3 covers 13 residues. The CDR3 protein is CASGEPSLNEQFF. CDR3 DNA sequence: TGTGCCAGCGGGGAACCATCTCTCAATGAGCAGTTCTTC. Full variable domain (missing parts from reference TRBV25-1 and TRBJ2-1): EADIYQTPRYLVIGTGKKITLECSQTMGHDKMYWYQQDPGMELHLIHYSYGVNSTEKGDLSSESTVSRIRTEHFPLTLESARPSHTSQYLCASGEPSLNEQFFGPGTRLTVL.

The chain uses TRBV27 and TRBJ1-3; no clear D gene. CDR1 MNHEY and CDR2 SMNVEV come from the germline V gene (reference sequence). The V and J ends lost 3 bases and 2 bases respectively, with 8 bases between them. The CDR3 length is 14 residues. DNA for the CDR3: TGTGCCAGCAGTTTTGGCCCCACTGGAAACACCATATATTTT. Translated: CASSFGPTGNTIYF.